These 21 T cell receptor beta chains share one sample of origin, sequenced in a study of T cell repertoires in cytomegalovirus infection. These receptors have no identified antigens. TCRdb processed the reads anew with MiXCR; each CDR3 protein has one entry. The repertoire holds roughly 220,000 distinct CDR3 sequences, roughly two fifths seen once, with 59% in the top ten. This specimen consisted of CD8+ T cells from cultured PBMCs, obtained from culture after CMV antigen stimulation. These receptor sequences come from a human donor in good health (CMV status not recorded). Some clones in this sample may be carry-over from other donors' samples.

This CDR3 is CASSWRGGETQYF. CDR3 coding DNA: TGTGCCAGCAGCTGGCGAGGAGGAGAGACCCAGTACTTC. J is TRBJ2-5 and V is TRBV7-9, with D possibly matching TRBD2 (5 bases). The CDR3 is made up of 13 amino acids. V lost 4 bases and J 4 bases, leaving 10 bases between the germline ends. The germline V gene encodes CDR1 SEHNR and CDR2 FQNEAQ (reference sequence).

In this sample, this clonotype turned up a few times. The rearrangement links TRBV7-6 to TRBJ2-1; 15 nucleotides line up with TRBD2. CDR3 length: 15 amino acids. V trimming: 5 bases; J trimming: 8 bases; junction bases outside the gene matches: 4. The germline gives CDR1 SGHVS, CDR2 FNYEAQ. Written as DNA, the CDR3 is TGTGCCAGCAGCCCCCGGACTAGCGGGGGGGATGAGCAGTTCTTC. It codes for CASSPRTSGGDEQFF. The full variable domain, its missing parts supplied by reference TRBV7-6 and TRBJ2-1, is GAGVSQSPRYKVTKRGQDVALRCDPISGHVSLYWYRQALGQGPEFLTYFNYEAQQDKSGLPNDRFSAERPEGSISTLTIQRTEQRDSAMYRCASSPRTSGGDEQFFGPGTRLTVL.

The chain carries TRBV7-8 and TRBJ2-5; 11 bases fit TRBD1. Looked up from germline, CDR1 is SGHVS and CDR2 is FQNEAQ. The CDR3 runs to 15 residues. The V segment lost 5 bases and the J segment 2 bases; nucleotides outside the gene matches: 4. CDR3 sequence (DNA): TGTGCCAGCAGCGTGGACAGGGGGCGGCAAGAGACCCAGTACTTC. Protein product: CASSVDRGRQETQYF.

The CDR3 bases are TGTGCCAGCAGCTTTACCTGGGAGCTGTTTTTT. Its translation is CASSFTWELFF. This rearrangement joins TRBV7-4 to TRBJ2-2; no firm D call. V lost 3 bases, J lost 9 bases, and 5 bases lay in between. The CDR3 runs 11 residues. CDR1 SGHVT and CDR2 SQSDAQ come from the germline V gene.

This rearrangement joins TRBV6-4 to TRBJ2-1; perhaps TRBD2 as D (7 bases). This CDR3 contains 18 residues. The germline V gene has CDR1 MRHNA and CDR2 SNTAGT. The V end lost 4 bases, the J end lost 4 bases, and 23 bases lay between the germline ends. The CDR3 reads CASSARFGGRSPYNEQFF. In DNA, the CDR3 is TGTGCCAGCAGTGCTCGTTTCGGGGGGCGTTCGCCATACAATGAGCAGTTCTTC.

The table lists this clonotype with a few counts. The CDR3 sequence is CASRDSARRFF. The CDR3 DNA reads TGTGCCAGCCGGGACAGTGCGCGCCGGTTCTTC. V and J are TRBV7-6 and TRBJ2-1; 7 bases are shared with TRBD1. With 8 bases clipped from V and 15 bases from J, the junction kept 10 bases outside the gene matches. Germline values: CDR1 SGHVS, CDR2 FNYEAQ. This CDR3 has 11 residues. Using reference TRBV7-6 and TRBJ2-1 for the parts outside the CDR3, the full variable domain is GAGVSQSPRYKVTKRGQDVALRCDPISGHVSLYWYRQALGQGPEFLTYFNYEAQQDKSGLPNDRFSAERPEGSISTLTIQRTEQRDSAMYRCASRDSARRFFGPGTRLTVL.

In its sample, this clonotype was seen a few times. The chain has TRBV11-2 and TRBJ1-1; D might be TRBD1 (5 bases). The V end was cut by 5 bases, the J end by 1 base, with 17 bases between. The length of the CDR3 is 16 residues. The germline gives CDR1 SGHAT, CDR2 FQNNGV. The CDR3: CASSPWGTARNTEAFF. The CDR3 DNA sequence: TGTGCCAGCAGCCCGTGGGGGACCGCACGGAACACTGAAGCTTTCTTT.

This clonotype was recorded a few times. The V and J genes are TRBV10-3 and TRBJ1-2, with 9 positions matching TRBD1. Germline lookup yields CDR1 ENHRY and CDR2 SYGVKD. V trimming: 4 bases; J trimming: 4 bases; junction bases outside the gene matches: 13. The CDR3 consists of 17 residues. The CDR3 bases are TGTGCCATCAGTGGGGGACAGGGAGGATCATCCGTCTATGGCTACACCTTC. Translated: CAISGGQGGSSVYGYTF.

This clonotype was detected only once. The chain couples TRBV27 to TRBJ2-3; no reliable D call. In germline, CDR1 is MNHEY, CDR2 SMNVEV (reference sequence). V was shortened by 5 bases and J by 6 bases, with 21 bases between the two germline ends. The CDR3 has 16 residues. CDR3 DNA sequence: TGTGCCAGCAGTCCCTCACCTCCTCTCCCCGACGATACGCAGTATTTT. Its translation is CASSPSPPLPDDTQYF.

This clonotype turned up a few times. CDR3 sequence: CASSWTGSEQFF. In DNA, the CDR3 is TGTGCCAGCAGCTGGACCGGCAGCGAGCAGTTCTTC. This chain connects TRBV7-3 to TRBJ2-1; D is ambiguous. Germline CDR1 is SGHTA and CDR2 is FQGTGA. The CDR3 runs to 12 residues. V was trimmed by 4 bases and J by 10 bases, leaving 11 bases between them.

Details on this clonotype: This may come from a read error, since a much larger clone is one base off. The V call is TRBV7-2, the J call TRBJ2-2, with 14 bases identical to TRBD2. The CDR3 has 17 amino acids. The germline CDR1 and CDR2 sequences are SGHTA and FQGNSA. V gave up 9 bases and J gave up 5 bases; unmatched junction bases: 11. CDR3 bases: TGTGCCAGAAGCCTGACCGGACTAGCGGGAGGTACCGGGGAGCTGTTTTTT. Its translation: CARSLTGLAGGTGELFF. The variable domain in full, completed from reference TRBV7-2 and TRBJ2-2, reads GAGVSQSPSNKVTEKGKDVELRCDPISGHTALYWYRQSLGQGLEFLIYFQGNSAPDKSGLPSDRFSAERTGGSVSTLTIQRTQQEDSAVYLCARSLTGLAGGTGELFFGEGSRLTVL.

This chain joins TRBV7-8 and TRBJ2-1, with a tentative D call TRBD2 (5 bases). Per germline, CDR1 SGHVS and CDR2 FQNEAQ. The CDR3 totals 16 residues. Trimming stripped 2 bases from V and 1 base from J, with 12 bases between. The CDR3 nucleotides are TGTGCCAGCAGCTTATTAAACGGGGAATCCTACAATGAGCAGTTCTTC. Its translation: CASSLLNGESYNEQFF.

The J gene is TRBJ1-5, the V gene TRBV27; TRBD1 matches at 10 bases. With 6 bases clipped from V and 8 bases from J, the junction kept 10 bases outside the gene matches. The CDR3 extends over 15 amino acids. Germline V gene data show CDR1 as MNHEY and CDR2 as SMNVEV (reference sequence). The CDR3 DNA reads TGTGCCAGCAGCCCGGGACAGGGGATTAAGGAGCCCCAGCATTTT. Its protein is CASSPGQGIKEPQHF.

This clonotype has a count of ten or more. The chain carries TRBV27 and TRBJ2-7; D possibly corresponds to TRBD1 (5 bases). V lost 0 bases and J 0 bases, leaving 9 bases between the germline ends. The V gene's germline CDR1 is MNHEY and CDR2 SMNVEV (reference sequence). The CDR3 runs 15 residues. The CDR3 reads CASSLSGQFSYEQYF. In DNA, the CDR3 is TGTGCCAGCAGTTTATCGGGGCAGTTCTCCTACGAGCAGTACTTC.

This chain links TRBV7-6 with TRBJ2-5; a possible D gene is TRBD1 (6 bases). V gave up 10 bases and J gave up 5 bases, with 8 bases separating them. CDR3 size: 10 residues. Looked up from germline, CDR1 is SGHVS and CDR2 is FNYEAQ. CDR3 residues: CATQGETQYF. The CDR3 DNA is TGTGCCACGCAGGGGGAGACCCAGTACTTC.

The sample holds a few counts of this clonotype. The V and J genes are TRBV28 and TRBJ2-7; D may be TRBD2 (5 bases). CDR1 and CDR2 (germline): MDHEN, SYDVKM. The length of the CDR3 is 14 residues. Trimming removed 10 bases at V and 4 bases at J, with 20 bases between. This CDR3 is CATVRTLSKYEQYF. The CDR3 DNA is TGTGCCACCGTGAGGACTCTCTCTAAGTACGAGCAGTACTTC.

This clonotype has just a few counts. V gene TRBV7-8 combines with J gene TRBJ2-7; TRBD2 matches at 9 bases. Trimming removed 7 bases from V and 1 base from J; junction bases left unmatched: 8. The CDR3 is made up of 15 amino acids. Germline V CDR1 and CDR2: SGHVS, FQNEAQ. CDR3 in amino acids: CASTVTSGHSYEQYF. Written as DNA, the CDR3 is TGTGCCAGCACCGTAACTAGCGGGCATTCCTACGAGCAGTACTTC.

The chain has TRBV19 and TRBJ1-2; D uncertain. The CDR3 has 14 residues. Trimming removed 2 bases at V and 4 bases at J, with 11 bases between. Germline CDR1 is LNHDA and CDR2 is SQIVND (reference sequence). CDR3 sequence: CASSIREYPYGYTF. The CDR3 DNA follows: TGTGCCAGTAGTATAAGGGAGTACCCCTATGGCTACACCTTC.

The rearrangement uses TRBV27 and TRBJ2-3; the D call may be TRBD1 or TRBD2 (5 bases each). Trimming stripped 3 bases from V and 1 base from J, with 14 bases between. This CDR3 contains 16 residues. CDR1 and CDR2 (germline): MNHEY, SMNVEV (reference sequence). The chain's CDR3 is CASSFSLGDRTDTQYF. The CDR3 nucleotides are TGTGCCAGCAGTTTTTCCCTGGGGGACCGCACAGATACGCAGTATTTT.

This clonotype has a handful of counts. The chain carries TRBV7-9 and TRBJ1-2, with D tentatively TRBD1 (5 bases). Deletions cut 1 base from V and 3 bases from J, with 9 bases between. The CDR3 has 14 amino acids. CDR1 and CDR2 (germline): SEHNR, FQNEAQ (reference sequence). Written as DNA, the CDR3 is TGTGCCAGCAGCTTAGTCGTCAGGGACTATGGCTACACCTTC. As protein: CASSLVVRDYGYTF.

This clonotype appeared a few times. The chain employs TRBV12-3 or TRBV12-4 and TRBJ2-3; tentatively, D is TRBD1 (6 bases). This CDR3 is 17 amino acids long. V lost 0 bases to trimming and J lost 0 bases, with 13 bases between them. The CDR3, as DNA: TGTGCCAGCAGTTTAGCGGATGTAGGGGGAAGCACAGATACGCAGTATTTT. It translates to CASSLADVGGSTDTQYF.